A selection of T cell receptor beta chains follows, all from one sample in a study of CD8+ T cells in alopecia areata. Only in-frame clones appear in the TCRdb table, and some are missing; sequencing was by immunoSEQ multiplex PCR. The table shows about 140,000 clones, with approximately 80% occurring only once. Specimen: CD8+ T cells sorted from blood, collected at week 4, from a patient treated with tofacitinib. Source of these receptors: a human donor with alopecia areata. Both conserved end residues are part of each CDR3. Expanded clones get a size class; other rows say once, few or many, or leave the size out.

V: TRBV2
size: .
J: TRBJ1-5
CDR3: CASRRGEAQHF

V: TRBV29-1
size: once
J: TRBJ2-7
CDR3: CSVGGQGYEQYF

V: TRBV7-2
size: .
J: TRBJ2-2
CDR3: CASSSRGLAGTGELFF

V: TRBV6-1
size: .
J: TRBJ2-4
CDR3: CASSEVRGGLQYF

V: TRBV5-1
size: few
J: TRBJ2-3
CDR3: CASSLAASGGAADTQYF

V: TRBV27
size: .
J: TRBJ1-2
CDR3: CASRGGGRFGGYTF

V: TRBV2
size: .
J: TRBJ2-3
CDR3: CASSVPFSGGAADTQYF

V: TRBV29-1
size: few
J: TRBJ2-2
CDR3: CSVEGAVNTGELFF

V: TRBV28
size: .
J: TRBJ1-4
CDR3: CASSLWEGDEKLFF

V: TRBV5-6
size: .
J: TRBJ2-2
CDR3: CASSLVTGVDTGELFF

V: TRBV19
size: .
J: TRBJ2-3
CDR3: CASSSDGTLTQYF

V: TRBV4-3
size: .
J: TRBJ2-2
CDR3: CASSHGRGTGELFF

V: TRBV20-1
size: .
J: TRBJ1-2
CDR3: CSALQNGYTF

V: TRBV13
size: .
J: TRBJ2-1
CDR3: CASSPRLAGGPGQFF

V: TRBV9
size: .
J: TRBJ1-2
CDR3: CASSAQGGYTF

V: TRBV25-1
size: .
J: TRBJ2-4
CDR3: CASSERQGAYDKNIQYF

V: TRBV28
size: .
J: TRBJ2-7
CDR3: CASSFPWGRGGNEQYF

V: TRBV11-3
size: .
J: TRBJ2-1
CDR3: CASSPRQSSYNEQFF